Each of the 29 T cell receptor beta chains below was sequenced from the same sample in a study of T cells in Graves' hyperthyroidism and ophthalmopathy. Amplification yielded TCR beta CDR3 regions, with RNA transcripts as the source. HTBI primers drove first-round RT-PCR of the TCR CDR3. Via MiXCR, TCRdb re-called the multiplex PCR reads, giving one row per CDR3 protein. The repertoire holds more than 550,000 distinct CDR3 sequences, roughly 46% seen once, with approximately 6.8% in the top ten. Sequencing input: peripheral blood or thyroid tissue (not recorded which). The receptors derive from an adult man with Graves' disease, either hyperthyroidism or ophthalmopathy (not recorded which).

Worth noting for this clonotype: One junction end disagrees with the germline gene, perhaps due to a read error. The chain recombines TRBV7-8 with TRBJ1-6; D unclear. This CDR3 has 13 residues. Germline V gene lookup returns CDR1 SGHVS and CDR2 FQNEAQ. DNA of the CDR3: TGTGCCAGCAGCCCACAGCCGAATTCGCCCCTCCACTTT. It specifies CASSPQPNSPLHF.

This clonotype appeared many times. The CDR3 sequence: CASSDRATGKLFF. DNA of the CDR3: TGTGCCAGCAGTGACAGGGCCACGGGAAAACTGTTTTTT. The rearrangement uses TRBV2 and TRBJ1-4; tentative D call: TRBD1 (5 bases). Trimming took off 3 bases at V and 10 bases at J, with 12 bases between the two ends. This CDR3 has 13 residues. From germline, CDR1 is SNHLY and CDR2 FYNNEI.

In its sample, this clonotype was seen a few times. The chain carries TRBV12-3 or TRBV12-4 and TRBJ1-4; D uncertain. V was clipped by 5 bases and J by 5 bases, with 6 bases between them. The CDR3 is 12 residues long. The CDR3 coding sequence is TGTGCCAGCAGTCGTTCAAATGAAAAACTGTTTTTT. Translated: CASSRSNEKLFF.

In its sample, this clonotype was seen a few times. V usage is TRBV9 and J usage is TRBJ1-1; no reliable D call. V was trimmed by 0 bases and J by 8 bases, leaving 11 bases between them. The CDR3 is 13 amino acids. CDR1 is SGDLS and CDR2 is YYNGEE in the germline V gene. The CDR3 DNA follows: TGTGCCAGCAGCGTAGCACCCGGGCAGGAAGCTTTCTTT. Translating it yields CASSVAPGQEAFF.

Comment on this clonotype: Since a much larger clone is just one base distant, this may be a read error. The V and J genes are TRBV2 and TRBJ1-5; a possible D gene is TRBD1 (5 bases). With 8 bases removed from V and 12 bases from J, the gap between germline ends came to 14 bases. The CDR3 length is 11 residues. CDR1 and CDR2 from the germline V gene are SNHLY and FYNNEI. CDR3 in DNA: TGTGCCAGCCCAGCTGGGGGAGTCCAGCATTTT. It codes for CASPAGGVQHF.

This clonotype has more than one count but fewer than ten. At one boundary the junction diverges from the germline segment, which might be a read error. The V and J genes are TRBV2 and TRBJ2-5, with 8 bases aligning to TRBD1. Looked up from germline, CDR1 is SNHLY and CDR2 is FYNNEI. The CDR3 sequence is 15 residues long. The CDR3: CASSERQGAGETQYF. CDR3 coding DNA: TGCGCCAGCAGTGAGCGCCAGGGGGCCGGGGAGACCCAGTACTTC.

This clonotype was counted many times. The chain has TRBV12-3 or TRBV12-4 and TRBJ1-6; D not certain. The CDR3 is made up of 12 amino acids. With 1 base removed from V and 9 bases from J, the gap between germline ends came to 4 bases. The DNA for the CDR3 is TGTGCCAGCAGTTTAGAGCCTTCACCCCTCCACTTT. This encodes CASSLEPSPLHF.

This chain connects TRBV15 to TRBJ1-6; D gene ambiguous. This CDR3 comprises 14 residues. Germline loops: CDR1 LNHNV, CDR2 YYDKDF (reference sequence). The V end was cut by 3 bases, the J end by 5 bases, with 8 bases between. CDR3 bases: TGTGCCACCAGCAGTTACACCGATAATTCACCCCTCCACTTT. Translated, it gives CATSSYTDNSPLHF.

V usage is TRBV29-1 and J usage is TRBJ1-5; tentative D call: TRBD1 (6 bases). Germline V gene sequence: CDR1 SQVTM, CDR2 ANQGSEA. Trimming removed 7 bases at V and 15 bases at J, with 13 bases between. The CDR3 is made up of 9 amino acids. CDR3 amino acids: CSAWQGRHF. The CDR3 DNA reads TGCAGCGCCTGGCAGGGGAGGCATTTT.

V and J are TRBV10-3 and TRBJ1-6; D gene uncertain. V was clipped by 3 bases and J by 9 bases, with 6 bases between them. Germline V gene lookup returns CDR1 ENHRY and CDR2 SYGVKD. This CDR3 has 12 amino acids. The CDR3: CAISERGSPLHF. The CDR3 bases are TGTGCCATCAGTGAAAGAGGTTCACCCCTCCACTTT.

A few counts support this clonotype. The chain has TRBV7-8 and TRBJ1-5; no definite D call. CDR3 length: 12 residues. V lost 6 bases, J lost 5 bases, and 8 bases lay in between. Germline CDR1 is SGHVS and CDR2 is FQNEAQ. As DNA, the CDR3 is TGTGCCAGCAGTTTAAAATATCAGCCCCAGCATTTT. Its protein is CASSLKYQPQHF.

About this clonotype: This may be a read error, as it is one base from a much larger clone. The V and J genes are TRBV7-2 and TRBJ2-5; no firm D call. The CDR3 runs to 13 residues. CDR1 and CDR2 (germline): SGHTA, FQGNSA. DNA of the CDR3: TGTGTCAGCAGTGTCTATTCGCGAGAGACCCAGTACTTC. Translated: CVSSVYSRETQYF.

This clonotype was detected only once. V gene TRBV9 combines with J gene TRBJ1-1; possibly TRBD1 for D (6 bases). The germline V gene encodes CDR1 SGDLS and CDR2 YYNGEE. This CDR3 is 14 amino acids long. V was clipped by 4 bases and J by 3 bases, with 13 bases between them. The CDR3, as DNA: TGTGCCAGCAGCTCCTACAGGGTTCACACTGAAGCTTTCTTT. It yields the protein CASSSYRVHTEAFF.

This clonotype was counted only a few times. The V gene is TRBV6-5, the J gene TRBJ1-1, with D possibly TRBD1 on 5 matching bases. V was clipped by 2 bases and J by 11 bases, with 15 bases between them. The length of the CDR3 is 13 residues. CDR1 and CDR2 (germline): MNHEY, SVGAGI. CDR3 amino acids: CASSYRAGVNAFF. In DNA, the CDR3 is TGTGCCAGCAGTTACCGGGCGGGGGTGAACGCTTTCTTT.

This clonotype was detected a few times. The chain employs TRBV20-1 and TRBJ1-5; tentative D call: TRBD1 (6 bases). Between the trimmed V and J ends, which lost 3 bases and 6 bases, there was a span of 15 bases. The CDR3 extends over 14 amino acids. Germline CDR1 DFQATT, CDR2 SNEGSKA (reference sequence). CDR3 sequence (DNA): TGCAGTGCTAGGGTGGGGGGGCTGAGTCAGCCCCAGCATTTT. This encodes CSARVGGLSQPQHF.

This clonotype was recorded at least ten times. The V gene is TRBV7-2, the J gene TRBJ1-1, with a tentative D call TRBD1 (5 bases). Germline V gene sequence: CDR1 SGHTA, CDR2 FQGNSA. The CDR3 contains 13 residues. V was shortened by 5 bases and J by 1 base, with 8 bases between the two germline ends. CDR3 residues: CASSGAANTEAFF. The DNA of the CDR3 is TGTGCCAGCAGCGGGGCAGCGAACACTGAAGCTTTCTTT.

CDR3: CARDLVVLSGYTF. CDR3 nucleotide sequence: TGTGCTAGAGATCTTGTTGTCCTTTCTGGCTACACCTTC. The chain uses TRBV25-1 and TRBJ1-2, with D uncertain. CDR3 size: 13 residues. Germline V CDR1 and CDR2: MGHDK, SYGVNS.

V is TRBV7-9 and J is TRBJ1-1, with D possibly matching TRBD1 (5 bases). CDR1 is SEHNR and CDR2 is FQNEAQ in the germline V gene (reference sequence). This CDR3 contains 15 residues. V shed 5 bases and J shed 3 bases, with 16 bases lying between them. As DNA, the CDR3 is TGTGCCAGCAGCCGAGGGGCCGGGCGGGACACTGAAGCTTTCTTT. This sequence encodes CASSRGAGRDTEAFF.

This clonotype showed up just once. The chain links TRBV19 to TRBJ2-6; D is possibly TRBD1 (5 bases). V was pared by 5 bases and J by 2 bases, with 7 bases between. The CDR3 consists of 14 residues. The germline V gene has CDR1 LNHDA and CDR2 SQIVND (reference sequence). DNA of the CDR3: TGTGCCAGTAGTCCGACAGCTGGGGCCAACGTCCTGACTTTC. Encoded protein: CASSPTAGANVLTF.

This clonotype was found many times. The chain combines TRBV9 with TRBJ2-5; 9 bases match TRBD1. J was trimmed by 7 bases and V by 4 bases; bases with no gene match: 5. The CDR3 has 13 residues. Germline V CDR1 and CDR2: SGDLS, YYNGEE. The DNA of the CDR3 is TGTGCCAGCAGCCCTCCGACAGGGGGGACCCAGTACTTC. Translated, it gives CASSPPTGGTQYF.

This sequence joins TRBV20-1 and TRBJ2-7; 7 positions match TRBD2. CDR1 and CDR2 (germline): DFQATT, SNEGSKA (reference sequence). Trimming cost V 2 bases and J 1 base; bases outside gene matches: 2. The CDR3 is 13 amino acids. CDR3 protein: CSARMGGSYEQYF. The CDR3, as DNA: TGCAGTGCTAGAATGGGGGGGTCCTACGAGCAGTACTTC.

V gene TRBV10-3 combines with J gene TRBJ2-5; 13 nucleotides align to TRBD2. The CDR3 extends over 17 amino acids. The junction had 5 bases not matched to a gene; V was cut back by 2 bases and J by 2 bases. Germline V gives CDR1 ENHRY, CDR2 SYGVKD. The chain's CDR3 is CAISEGTSGAPQETQYF. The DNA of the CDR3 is TGTGCCATCAGTGAGGGGACTAGCGGGGCGCCACAAGAGACCCAGTACTTC.

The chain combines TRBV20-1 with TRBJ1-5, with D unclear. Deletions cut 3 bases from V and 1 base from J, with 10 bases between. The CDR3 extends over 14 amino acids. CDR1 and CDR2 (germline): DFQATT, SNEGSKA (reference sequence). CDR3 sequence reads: CSASSGSSNQPQHF. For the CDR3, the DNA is TGCAGTGCTAGCTCCGGGTCAAGCAATCAGCCCCAGCATTTT.

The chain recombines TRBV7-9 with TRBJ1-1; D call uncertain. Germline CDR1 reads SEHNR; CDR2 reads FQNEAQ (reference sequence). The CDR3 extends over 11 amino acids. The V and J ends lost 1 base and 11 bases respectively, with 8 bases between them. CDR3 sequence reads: CASSLEGFAFF. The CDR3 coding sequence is TGTGCCAGCAGCTTAGAGGGTTTCGCTTTCTTT. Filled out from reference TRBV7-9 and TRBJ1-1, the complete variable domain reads DTGVSQNPRHKITKRGQNVTFRCDPISEHNRLYWYRQTLGQGPEFLTYFQNEAQLEKSRLLSDRFSAERPKGSFSTLEIQRTEQGDSAMYLCASSLEGFAFFGQGTRLTVV.

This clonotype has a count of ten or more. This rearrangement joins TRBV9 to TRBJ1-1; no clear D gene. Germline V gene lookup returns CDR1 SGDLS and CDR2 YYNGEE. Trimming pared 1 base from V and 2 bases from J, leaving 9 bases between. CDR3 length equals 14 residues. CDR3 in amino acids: CASSVPDGNTEAFF. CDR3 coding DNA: TGTGCCAGCAGCGTACCCGACGGTAACACTGAAGCTTTCTTT.

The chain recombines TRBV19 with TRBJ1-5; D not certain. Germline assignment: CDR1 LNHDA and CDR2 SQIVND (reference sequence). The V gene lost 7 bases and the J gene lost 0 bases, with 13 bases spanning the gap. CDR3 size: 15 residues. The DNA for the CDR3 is TGTGCCAGTACAGTAAGCCCGTATAGCAATCAGCCCCAGCATTTT. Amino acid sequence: CASTVSPYSNQPQHF.

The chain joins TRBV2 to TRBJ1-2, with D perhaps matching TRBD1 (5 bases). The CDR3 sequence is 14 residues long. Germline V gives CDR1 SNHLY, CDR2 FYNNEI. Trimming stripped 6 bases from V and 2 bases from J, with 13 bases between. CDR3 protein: CASRGPGENYGYTF. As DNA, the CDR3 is TGTGCCAGCAGGGGACCGGGAGAGAACTATGGCTACACCTTC.

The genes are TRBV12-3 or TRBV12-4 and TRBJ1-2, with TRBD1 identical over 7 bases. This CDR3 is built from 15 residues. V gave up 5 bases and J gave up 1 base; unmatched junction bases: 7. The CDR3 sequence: CASSPLDRNNYGYTF. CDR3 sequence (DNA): TGTGCCAGCAGTCCGTTGGACAGGAATAACTATGGCTACACCTTC.

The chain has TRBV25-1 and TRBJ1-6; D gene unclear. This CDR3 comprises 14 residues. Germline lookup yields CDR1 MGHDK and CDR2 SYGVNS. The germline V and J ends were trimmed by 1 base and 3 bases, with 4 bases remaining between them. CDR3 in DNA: TGTGCCAGCAGTGAATCGGACTATAATTCACCCCTCCACTTT. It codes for CASSESDYNSPLHF. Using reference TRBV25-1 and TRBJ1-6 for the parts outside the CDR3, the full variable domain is EADIYQTPRYLVIGTGKKITLECSQTMGHDKMYWYQQDPGMELHLIHYSYGVNSTEKGDLSSESTVSRIRTEHFPLTLESARPSHTSQYLCASSESDYNSPLHFGNGTRLTVT.